This T cell receptor (beta chain) is drawn from a study of T cells in Graves' hyperthyroidism and ophthalmopathy. The CDR3 regions of TCR beta were amplified from RNA transcripts. TCR CDR3 regions were first amplified by RT-PCR with HTBI primers. Each CDR3 protein gets one entry after TCRdb re-called the multiplex PCR reads with MiXCR. The repertoire consists of roughly 520,000 distinct CDR3 sequences, with around 22% occurring once and the leading ten covering around 11%. Germline V gene data show CDR1 as MGHDK and CDR2 as SYGVNS. The ends were cut back, 5 bases at V and 6 bases at J, with 8 bases in the middle. The CDR3 extends over 11 amino acids. Among ophthalmopathy patients, the Clinical Activity Score reached at least 3, the NOSPECS grade reached at least 4, and duration remained under 3 months. Uncontrolled infection, other autoimmune disease, pregnancy or lactation barred patients from enrollment.

This clonotype came up many times. Its antigen is unidentified. General study results and limits: The model identified upcoming ophthalmopathy a median roughly 6 months ahead of onset.

The chain combines TRBV25-1 with TRBJ2-7; tentative D call: TRBD1 (5 bases). Source material: blood. The sequence derives from a young woman with Graves' ophthalmopathy. The CDR3 region is CASSRQSEQYF. DNA of the CDR3: TGTGCCAGCAGTAGACAGAGCGAGCAGTACTTC.